Included here is one TCR beta chain sequence, with context. No antigen is known for it. Original analysis: Junction-only sequences without quality scores were provided by ImmunoSEQ, so filtering was different. Only in-frame clones appear in the TCRdb table, and some are missing; sequencing was by immunoSEQ multiplex PCR. Clone size and V and J calls were adopted from that table, with D and trimming inferred from the DNA. This sample has 2 million to 2.5 million clones, with approximately 96% found just once. The sample is drawn from a study of shared clonotypes between healthy human individuals. The study, taken as a whole, reports: Naive subsets, compared against memory subsets, generally had larger estimated richness values. Sorted-subset sequencing was shown by rarefaction to be incomplete despite large depth.

Germline values: CDR1 SQVTM, CDR2 ANQGSEA. The ends lost 5 bases at V and 3 bases at J; junction bases unmatched: 10. The CDR3 contains 14 residues. The chain joins TRBV29-1 to TRBJ2-7; TRBD1 matches 7 bases. This TCR came from a man between 18 and 29 years old in good health. The sample was naive CD4+ T cells sorted from blood. Subset denoted: CD45RA+ positively selected. CDR3 sequence: CSVFLWAGGYEQYF. DNA of the CDR3: TGCAGCGTTTTCCTATGGGCAGGGGGCTACGAGCAGTACTTC.